Listed below are T cell receptor beta chains from one sample, sequenced in a study of cytotoxic CD8 clonotypes in ibrutinib-treated CLL. Some clones are missing from TCRdb's copy, which holds only in-frame ones; the method was immunoSEQ multiplex PCR. The table records some 300,000 clones, almost 80% of them present only once. Sequences were derived from PBMCs, sampled before ibrutinib treatment. These receptors all stem from a human donor with chronic lymphocytic leukemia. Each CDR3 is given with its conserved first and last residue. Each record gives: J gene, V gene, D gene, clone size, CDR3 DNA, CDR3 protein. D genes are given only for firm matches. The size entry is marked missing in some rows and otherwise reads once, few, many or a size class.

TRBJ1-2,TRBV27,.,.,TGTGCCAGCAGTTTATCGGGAAGTTATGGCTACACCTTC,CASSLSGSYGYTF
TRBJ2-2,TRBV25-1,.,.,TGTGCCAGCAGTGAATACAGCGGAGCCACCGGGGAGCTGTTTTTT,CASSEYSGATGELFF
TRBJ2-1,TRBV10-3,.,.,TGTGCCATCAGTGGGCCGGGGAGCTTGGCTGAGCAGTTCTTC,CAISGPGSLAEQFF
TRBJ2-5,TRBV4-2,.,few,TGTGCCAGCAGCCAAGTGGGGGCGGATTACCAAGAGACCCAGTACTTC,CASSQVGADYQETQYF
TRBJ2-7,TRBV4-1,TRBD1,.,TGCGCCAGCAGCCAACCGGGACAGGGCTACGAGCAGTACTTC,CASSQPGQGYEQYF
TRBJ2-3,TRBV5-1,TRBD2,.,TGCGCCAGCAGCTTTCTTGCGGGAGAGAGCACAGATACGCAGTATTTT,CASSFLAGESTDTQYF
TRBJ2-2,TRBV4-2,.,.,TGTGCCAGCAGCCAAGTGAGCACCGGGGAGCTGTTTTTT,CASSQVSTGELFF
TRBJ2-7,TRBV27,.,.,TGTGCCAGCAGTTTACAGGGGGGCAACTACGAGCAGTACTTC,CASSLQGGNYEQYF
TRBJ2-7,TRBV7-9,TRBD2,once,TGTGCCAGCAGCTTAGGGTTTGCTAGCGGGGACCCCTACGAGCAGTACTTC,CASSLGFASGDPYEQYF
TRBJ2-1,TRBV6-4,TRBD1,.,TGTGCCAGCAGTAGGGACAGGGCCTCCTACAATGAGCAGTTCTTC,CASSRDRASYNEQFF
TRBJ2-5,TRBV27,.,.,TGTGCCAGTCCTCCTGGGGGGCTGGAGACCCAGTACTTC,CASPPGGLETQYF
TRBJ2-7,TRBV2,.,.,TGTGCCAGCAGAGCCCAACGGGGGGCGGTAACCTCGGGCGAGCAGTACTTC,CASRAQRGAVTSGEQYF
TRBJ1-1,TRBV9,.,.,TGTGCCAGCAGCGTAGTTAGGCGGGGGAGCGGGCAGACTGAAGCTTTCTTT,CASSVVRRGSGQTEAFF
TRBJ2-1,TRBV11-2,TRBD2,.,TGTGCCAGCAGATCCACTAGCGGGCCTGCCTACAATGAGCAGTTCTTC,CASRSTSGPAYNEQFF
TRBJ2-1,TRBV5-6,.,.,TGTGCCAGCAGCTTGGACAGGGGAGGGAATGAGCAGTTCTTC,CASSLDRGGNEQFF
TRBJ2-1,TRBV4-1,TRBD2,.,TGCGCCAGCAGCCAAGCGCTAGCGGGATACCACTACAATGAGCAGTTCTTC,CASSQALAGYHYNEQFF
TRBJ1-2,TRBV7-9,.,.,TGTGCCAGCAGCTTAGTAACCCAGTTAGGGTATGGCTACACCTTC,CASSLVTQLGYGYTF
TRBJ2-7,TRBV29-1,.,.,TGCAGCGTTGACAGGGGCTACGAGCAGTACTTC,CSVDRGYEQYF
TRBJ1-3,TRBV5-1,.,.,TGCGCCAGCAGCGACATGCGAGGGTCCGGAAACACCATATATTTT,CASSDMRGSGNTIYF
TRBJ2-3,TRBV7-2,.,.,TGTGCCAGCACCCAGGGGGGGACAGATACGCAGTATTTT,CASTQGGTDTQYF
TRBJ2-3,TRBV7-8,.,.,TGTGCCAGCAGCATCTCGGGCTCTAGCACAGATACGCAGTATTTT,CASSISGSSTDTQYF
TRBJ2-1,TRBV15,TRBD2,.,TGTGCCACCAGCCGAAGCGGGACCTACAATGAGCAGTTCTTC,CATSRSGTYNEQFF
TRBJ1-2,TRBV7-2,.,.,TGTGCCAGCAGCTTAGTAGGGTTTGATGGCTACACCTTC,CASSLVGFDGYTF